Sequencing of this TCR beta chain was carried out in a study of blood T cell repertoires in COVID-19. Across the whole study: The United States, Italy and Spain were the sources of the acute and convalescent COVID-19 samples. PBMCs, B-cell-depleted T cells, or T cells provided the cDNA or gDNA that made up the material.

Original analysis: It was from reference gene primer amplification that nucleated cell counts were estimated. Libraries were prepared by immunoSEQ multiplex PCR; TCRdb keeps only in-frame clonotypes and omits some of them. D and trimming were read from the DNA, whereas the V and J calls and clone size are those reported in that table. Here the sample spans around 200,000 clones, 75% to 85% being singletons. Patients of the Seattle cohort, enrolled during active infection, were followed longitudinally. This CDR3 region has 17 residues. Germline CDR1 and CDR2: GTSNPN and SVGIG (reference sequence). The V end was cut by 0 bases, the J end by 1 base, with 15 bases between.

The sequenced material came from peripheral blood. This sequence joins TRBV30 and TRBJ2-2, with D maybe TRBD1 (6 bases). This clonotype originated in a young woman with COVID-19, enrolled during active disease. In DNA, the CDR3 is TGTGCCTGGAGTGTACAAAGGACAGCTAAGAACACCGGGGAGCTGTTTTTT. Protein sequence: CAWSVQRTAKNTGELFF.